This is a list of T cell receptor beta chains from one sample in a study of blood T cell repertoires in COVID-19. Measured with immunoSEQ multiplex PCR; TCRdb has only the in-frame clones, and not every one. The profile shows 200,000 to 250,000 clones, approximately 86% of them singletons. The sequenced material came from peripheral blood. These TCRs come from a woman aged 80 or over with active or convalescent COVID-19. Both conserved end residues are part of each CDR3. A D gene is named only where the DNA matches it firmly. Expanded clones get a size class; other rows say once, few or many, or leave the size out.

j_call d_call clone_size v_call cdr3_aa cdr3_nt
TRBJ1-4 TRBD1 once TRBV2 CASNQQGAGEKLFF TGTGCCAGCAACCAACAGGGGGCAGGTGAAAAACTGTTTTTT
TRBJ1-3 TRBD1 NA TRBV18 CASSPRQGHYSGNTIYF TGTGCCAGCTCACCAAGACAGGGACATTACTCTGGAAACACCATATATTTT
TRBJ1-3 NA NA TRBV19 CASRAGSGNTIYF TGTGCCAGTAGGGCAGGCTCTGGAAACACCATATATTTT
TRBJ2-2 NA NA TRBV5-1 CASSPVPGSTGELFF TGCGCCAGCAGCCCAGTCCCGGGGAGCACCGGGGAGCTGTTTTTT
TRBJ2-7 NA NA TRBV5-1 CASSFTGASSYEQYF TGCGCCAGCAGCTTCACAGGCGCTAGCTCCTACGAGCAGTACTTC
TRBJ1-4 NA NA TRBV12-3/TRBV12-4 CASSLGQAEKLFF TGTGCCAGCAGTTTAGGGCAGGCTGAAAAACTGTTTTTT
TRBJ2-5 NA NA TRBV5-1 CASSPGGGGGETQYF TGCGCCAGCTCCCCCGGAGGGGGGGGCGGGGAGACCCAGTACTTC
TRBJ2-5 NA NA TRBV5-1 CASSFGQRSQETQYF TGCGCCAGCAGCTTTGGGCAGCGGTCACAAGAGACCCAGTACTTC
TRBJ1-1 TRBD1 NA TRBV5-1 CASSFEWGQGTNTEAFF TGCGCCAGCAGCTTCGAGTGGGGACAGGGAACGAACACTGAAGCTTTCTTT
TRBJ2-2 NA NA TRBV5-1 CASSLESGLPSSRELFF TGCGCCAGCAGCTTAGAGTCGGGACTCCCGTCCTCCAGGGAGCTGTTTTTT
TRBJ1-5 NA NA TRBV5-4 CASSLGGPDSNQPQHF TGTGCCAGCAGCCTCGGAGGGCCAGATAGCAATCAGCCCCAGCATTTT
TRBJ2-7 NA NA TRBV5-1 CASSLDGTGSSEQYF TGCGCCAGCAGCTTGGATGGAACGGGGTCCTCCGAGCAGTACTTC
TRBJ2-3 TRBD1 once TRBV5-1 CASSLQRGQGFTDTQYF TGCGCCAGCAGCCTGCAGAGGGGACAGGGGTTCACAGATACGCAGTATTTT
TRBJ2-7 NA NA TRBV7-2 CASSLAPGRAYEQYF TGTGCCAGCAGCTTAGCCCCGGGAAGGGCCTACGAGCAGTACTTC
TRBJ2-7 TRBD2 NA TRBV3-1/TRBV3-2 CASSQSLSGSSYEQYF TGTGCCAGCAGCCAATCGCTTAGCGGGAGTAGCTACGAGCAGTACTTC
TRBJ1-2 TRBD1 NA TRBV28 CASSRTGGNGYTF TGTGCCAGCAGTAGGACAGGGGGTAATGGCTACACCTTC
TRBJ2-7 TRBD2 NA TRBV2 CASSDTSGRPYEQYF TGTGCCAGCAGTGATACTAGCGGGAGGCCATACGAGCAGTACTTC
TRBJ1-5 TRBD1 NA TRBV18 CASSPGTGDQPQHF TGTGCCAGCTCACCGGGGACAGGAGATCAGCCCCAGCATTTT
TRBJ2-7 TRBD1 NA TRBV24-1 CATSDHGGRTGSLNEQYF TGTGCCACCAGTGATCACGGGGGAAGGACAGGGTCCTTGAACGAGCAGTACTTC
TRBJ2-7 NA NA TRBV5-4 CASRTSLAGQGGGEQYF TGTGCCAGCCGAACAAGCCTCGCGGGGCAGGGGGGTGGCGAGCAGTACTTC
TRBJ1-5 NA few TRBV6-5 CASGSGGPQHF TGTGCCAGCGGGTCCGGGGGGCCCCAGCATTTT
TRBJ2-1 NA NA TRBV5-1 CASSLLGQSYNEQFF TGCGCCAGCAGCTTGTTAGGACAGAGCTACAATGAGCAGTTCTTC
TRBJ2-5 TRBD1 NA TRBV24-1 CATSGPGQHQETQYF TGTGCCACCAGTGGTCCGGGACAGCACCAAGAGACCCAGTACTTC
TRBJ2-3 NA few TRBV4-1 CASSQGWGLPEDTQYF TGCGCCAGCAGCCAGGGCTGGGGACTGCCGGAGGATACGCAGTATTTT
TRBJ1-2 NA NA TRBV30 CAWSAGDYGYTF TGTGCCTGGAGTGCAGGGGATTATGGCTACACCTTC
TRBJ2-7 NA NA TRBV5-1 CASSSQGTYEQYF TGCGCCAGCAGCTCACAGGGTACGTACGAGCAGTACTTC
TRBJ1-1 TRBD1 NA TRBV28 CASFFRGQGAITEAFF TGTGCCAGTTTTTTTCGGGGACAGGGGGCTATCACTGAAGCTTTCTTT
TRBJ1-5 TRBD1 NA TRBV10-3 CAISSTGGSNQPQHF TGTGCCATCAGTTCGACAGGGGGAAGCAATCAGCCCCAGCATTTT
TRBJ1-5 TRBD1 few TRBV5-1 CASSLDPNRGTAQHF TGCGCCAGCAGCTTGGACCCAAATCGAGGGACAGCCCAGCATTTT
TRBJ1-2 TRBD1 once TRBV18 CASSPSLGTAIYGYTF TGTGCCAGCTCACCAAGTCTCGGGACAGCCATCTATGGCTACACCTTC
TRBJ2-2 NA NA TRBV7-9 CASSLAGADTGELFF TGTGCCAGCAGCTTAGCAGGGGCCGACACCGGGGAGCTGTTTTTT
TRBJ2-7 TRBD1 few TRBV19 CASIGTAFSYEQYF TGTGCCAGTATAGGGACAGCATTCTCCTACGAGCAGTACTTC
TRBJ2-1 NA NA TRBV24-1 CATQPQGYNEQFF TGTGCCACCCAGCCACAGGGCTACAATGAGCAGTTCTTC
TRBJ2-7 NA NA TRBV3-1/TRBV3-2 CASSPPRGPYF TGTGCCAGCAGCCCCCCTCGGGGTCCGTACTTT
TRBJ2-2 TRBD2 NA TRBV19 CASSKGLAGRSGELFF TGTGCCAGTAGTAAGGGACTAGCGGGTAGGAGCGGGGAGCTGTTTTTT
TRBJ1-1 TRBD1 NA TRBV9 CASSPWDRGTEEAFF TGTGCCAGCAGCCCTTGGGACAGGGGAACGGAAGAGGCTTTCTTT
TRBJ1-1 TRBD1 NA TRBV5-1 CASSIGTGYTEAFF TGCGCCAGCAGCATCGGGACAGGGTACACTGAAGCTTTCTTT
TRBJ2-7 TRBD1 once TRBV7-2 CASSYRGNYEQYF TGTGCCAGCAGCTACAGGGGTAACTACGAGCAGTACTTC
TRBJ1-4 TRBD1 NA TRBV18 CASSLNRGLVEKLFF TGTGCCAGCTCACTCAACAGGGGGCTGGTGGAAAAACTGTTTTTT
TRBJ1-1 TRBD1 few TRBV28 CASSLTSGQGRSEAFF TGTGCCAGCAGTTTAACCTCCGGACAGGGGCGTTCTGAAGCTTTCTTT
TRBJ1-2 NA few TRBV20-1 CSARKTGGYTF TGCAGTGCTAGAAAAACAGGTGGCTACACCTTC
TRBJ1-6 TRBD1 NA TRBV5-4 CASSPGTVHSPLHF TGTGCCAGCAGCCCGGGGACAGTTCATTCACCCCTCCACTTT
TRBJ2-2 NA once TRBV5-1 CASSPDITGELFF TGCGCCAGCAGCCCTGACATCACCGGGGAGCTGTTTTTT
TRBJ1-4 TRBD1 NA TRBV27 CASRRTGTEKLFF TGTGCCAGCAGGCGGACAGGCACTGAAAAACTGTTTTTT
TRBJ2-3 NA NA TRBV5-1 CASSYDYATDTQYF TGCGCCAGCAGCTATGACTACGCCACAGATACGCAGTATTTT